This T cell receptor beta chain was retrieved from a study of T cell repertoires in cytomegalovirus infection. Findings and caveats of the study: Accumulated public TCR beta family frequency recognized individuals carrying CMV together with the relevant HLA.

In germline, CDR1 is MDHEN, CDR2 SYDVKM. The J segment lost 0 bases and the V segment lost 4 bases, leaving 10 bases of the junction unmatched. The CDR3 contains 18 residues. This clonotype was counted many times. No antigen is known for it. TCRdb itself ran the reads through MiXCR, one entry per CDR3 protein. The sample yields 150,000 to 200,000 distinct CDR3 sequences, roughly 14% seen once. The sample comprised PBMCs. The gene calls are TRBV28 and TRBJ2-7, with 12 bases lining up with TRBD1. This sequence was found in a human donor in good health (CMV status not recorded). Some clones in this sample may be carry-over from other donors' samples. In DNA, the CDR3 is TGTGCCAGCAGTTCCCCCGGGACAGGGGGCCCTAGCTCCTACGAGCAGTACTTC. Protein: CASSSPGTGGPSSYEQYF.